This T cell receptor (beta chain) was identified in a study of T cell responses to AZD1222 COVID-19 vaccine. Study results and limitations: Vaccine-associated CD4 TCRs spanned spike, dominant at 160-218 and 743-854. The donors showed a predominance of white British ancestry and of females, with possible underestimation of clonal diversity. Spike-specific TCR depth and breadth grew after two AZD1222 doses.

Produced via immunoSEQ multiplex PCR; TCRdb's table is partial and in-frame only. The sample comprises 100,000 to 150,000 clones, 70% to 90% of which are singletons, and 3.5% rests with the top ten. Concerning this clone: Antigen unknown.

The CDR3 is 16 amino acids. Germline V gene lookup returns CDR1 SGDLS and CDR2 YYNGEE. J was trimmed by 2 bases and V by 2 bases; bases with no gene match: 8. This chain joins TRBV9 and TRBJ2-5, with 8 bases that match TRBD2. The sequences come from peripheral blood, collected 28 days after the second AZD1222 dose. The receptor was isolated from an adult who received the AZD1222 COVID-19 vaccine. The CDR3 nucleotides are TGTGCCAGCAGCGTGGTGGCGGGAGGTATACAAGAGACCCAGTACTTC. Translated: CASSVVAGGIQETQYF.